Below are 2 T cell receptor beta chains sequenced from a single sample in a study of shared clonotypes between healthy human individuals. Profiled with immunoSEQ multiplex PCR; TCRdb holds only in-frame clones, not every one. The table shows some 980,000 clones, with less than 85% occurring only once. Sequencing was carried out using memory CD4+ T cells sorted from blood. The subset here: CD45RA-negative fraction. The receptors stem from a man aged 18 to 35 in good health.

This clone was recorded only once. The chain couples TRBV6-5 to TRBJ2-7; D unresolved. Per the germline V gene, CDR1 is MNHEY and CDR2 is SVGAGI. The CDR3 runs 15 residues. Trimming took off 6 bases at V and 5 bases at J, with 20 bases between the two ends. CDR3 in amino acids: CASSPDGPPYDEQYF. CDR3 nucleotide sequence: TGTGCCAGCAGCCCTGACGGACCCCCCTACGACGAGCAGTACTTC.

The gene calls are TRBV10-2 and TRBJ1-5; D is unresolved. In germline, CDR1 is WSHSY, CDR2 SAAADI. CDR3 size: 15 residues. The V and J ends lost 4 bases and 4 bases respectively, with 14 bases between them. In nucleotides, the CDR3 is TGCGCCAGCAGTGTTGGAACCCAAGGGAATCAGCCCCAGCATTTT. Translation: CASSVGTQGNQPQHF.